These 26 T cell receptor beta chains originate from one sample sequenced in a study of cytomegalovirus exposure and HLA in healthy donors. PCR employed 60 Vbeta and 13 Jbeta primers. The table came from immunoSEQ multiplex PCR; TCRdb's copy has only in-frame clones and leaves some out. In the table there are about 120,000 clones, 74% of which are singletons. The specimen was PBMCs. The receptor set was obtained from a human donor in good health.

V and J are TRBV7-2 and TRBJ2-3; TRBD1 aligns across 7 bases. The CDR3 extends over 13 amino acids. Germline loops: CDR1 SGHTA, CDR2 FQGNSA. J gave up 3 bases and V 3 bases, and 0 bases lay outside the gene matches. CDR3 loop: CASSLTGTDTQYF. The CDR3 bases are TGTGCCAGCAGCTTGACAGGGACAGATACGCAGTATTTT. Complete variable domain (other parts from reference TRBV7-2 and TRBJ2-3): GAGVSQSPSNKVTEKGKDVELRCDPISGHTALYWYRQSLGQGLEFLIYFQGNSAPDKSGLPSDRFSAERTGGSVSTLTIQRTQQEDSAVYLCASSLTGTDTQYFGPGTRLTVL.

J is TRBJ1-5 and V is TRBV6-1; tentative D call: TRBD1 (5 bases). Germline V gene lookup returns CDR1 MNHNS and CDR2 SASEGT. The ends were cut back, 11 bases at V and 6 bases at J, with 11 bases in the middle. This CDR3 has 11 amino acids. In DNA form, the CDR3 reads TGTGCCGGGGGGACTGGTCAGCCCCAGCATTTT. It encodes CAGGTGQPQHF.

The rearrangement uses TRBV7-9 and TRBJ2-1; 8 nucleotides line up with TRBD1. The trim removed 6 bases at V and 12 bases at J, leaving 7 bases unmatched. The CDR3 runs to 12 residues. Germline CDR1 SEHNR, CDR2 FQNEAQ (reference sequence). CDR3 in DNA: TGTGCCAGCAGACCAGACAGGGGTCGGCAGTTCTTC. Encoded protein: CASRPDRGRQFF.

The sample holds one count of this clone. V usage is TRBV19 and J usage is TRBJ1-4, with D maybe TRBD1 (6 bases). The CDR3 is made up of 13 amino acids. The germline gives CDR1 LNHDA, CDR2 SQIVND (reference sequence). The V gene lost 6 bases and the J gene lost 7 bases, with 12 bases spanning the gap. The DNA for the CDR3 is TGTGCCAGTAGAAACAGGGCGGGTGAAAAACTGTTTTTT. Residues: CASRNRAGEKLFF. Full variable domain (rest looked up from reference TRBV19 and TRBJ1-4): DGGITQSPKYLFRKEGQNVTLSCEQNLNHDAMYWYRQDPGQGLRLIYYSQIVNDFQKGDIAEGYSVSREKKESFPLTVTSAQKNPTAFYLCASRNRAGEKLFFGSGTQLSVL.

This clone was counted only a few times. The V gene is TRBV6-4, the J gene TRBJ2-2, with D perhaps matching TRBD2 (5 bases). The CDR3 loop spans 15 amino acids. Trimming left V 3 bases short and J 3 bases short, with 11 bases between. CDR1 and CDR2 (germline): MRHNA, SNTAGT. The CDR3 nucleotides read TGTGCCAGCAGTGATCCTAGCAAAGACACCGGGGAGCTGTTTTTT. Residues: CASSDPSKDTGELFF.

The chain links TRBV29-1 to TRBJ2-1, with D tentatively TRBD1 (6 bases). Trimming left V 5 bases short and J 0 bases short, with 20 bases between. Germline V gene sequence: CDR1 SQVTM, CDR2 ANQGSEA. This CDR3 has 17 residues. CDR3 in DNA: TGCAGCGTTCGAATCTGGACAGTCTTGAGCTCCTACAATGAGCAGTTCTTC. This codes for CSVRIWTVLSSYNEQFF.

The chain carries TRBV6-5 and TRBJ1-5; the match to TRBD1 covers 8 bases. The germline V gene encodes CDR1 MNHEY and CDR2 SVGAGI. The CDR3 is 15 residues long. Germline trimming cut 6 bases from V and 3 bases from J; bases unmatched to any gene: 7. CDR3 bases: TGTGCCAGCAGAATCGACAGGGGTCACAATCAGCCCCAGCATTTT. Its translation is CASRIDRGHNQPQHF.

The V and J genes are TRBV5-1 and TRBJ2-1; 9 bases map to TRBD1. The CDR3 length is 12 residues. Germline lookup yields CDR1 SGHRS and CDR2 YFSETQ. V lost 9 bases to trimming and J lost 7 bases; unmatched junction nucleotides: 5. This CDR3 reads CATSQGANEQFF. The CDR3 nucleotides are TGCGCCACCTCACAGGGGGCGAATGAGCAGTTCTTC.

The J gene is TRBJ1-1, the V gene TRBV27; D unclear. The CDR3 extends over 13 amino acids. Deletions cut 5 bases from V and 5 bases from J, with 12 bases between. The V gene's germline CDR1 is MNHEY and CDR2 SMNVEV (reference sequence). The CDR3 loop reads CASSTRMRTEAFF. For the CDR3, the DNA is TGTGCCAGCAGTACCCGTATGCGGACTGAAGCTTTCTTT.

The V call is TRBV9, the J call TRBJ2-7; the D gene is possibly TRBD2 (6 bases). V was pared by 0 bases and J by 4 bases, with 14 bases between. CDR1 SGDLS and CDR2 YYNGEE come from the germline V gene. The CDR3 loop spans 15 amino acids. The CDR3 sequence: CASSVDPRDGYEQYF. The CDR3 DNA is TGTGCCAGCAGCGTAGACCCGCGGGACGGGTACGAGCAGTACTTC.

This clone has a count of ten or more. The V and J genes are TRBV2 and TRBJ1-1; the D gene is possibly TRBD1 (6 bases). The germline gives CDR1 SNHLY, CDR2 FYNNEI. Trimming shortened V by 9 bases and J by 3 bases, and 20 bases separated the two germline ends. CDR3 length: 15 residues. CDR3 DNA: TGTGCCAGTAACCAAGCGGACAGTTATCACACTGAAGCTTTCTTT. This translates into CASNQADSYHTEAFF.

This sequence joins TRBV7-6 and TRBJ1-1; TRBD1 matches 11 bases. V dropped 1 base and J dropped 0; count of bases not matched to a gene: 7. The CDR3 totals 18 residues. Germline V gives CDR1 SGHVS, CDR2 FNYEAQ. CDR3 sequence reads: CASSLDRGQGGMNTEAFF. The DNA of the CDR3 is TGTGCCAGCAGCTTAGATAGGGGACAGGGGGGGATGAACACTGAAGCTTTCTTT.

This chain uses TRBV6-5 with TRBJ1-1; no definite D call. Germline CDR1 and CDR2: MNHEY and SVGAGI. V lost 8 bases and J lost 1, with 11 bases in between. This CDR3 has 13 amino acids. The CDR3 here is CASGKGGNTEAFF. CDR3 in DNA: TGTGCCAGCGGTAAGGGAGGGAACACTGAAGCTTTCTTT.

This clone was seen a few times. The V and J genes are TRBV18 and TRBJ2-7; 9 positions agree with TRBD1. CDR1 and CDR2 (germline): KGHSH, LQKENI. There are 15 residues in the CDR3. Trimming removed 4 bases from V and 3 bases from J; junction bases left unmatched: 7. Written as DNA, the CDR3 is TGTGCCAGCTCACAGGGACAGGGAACCAACTACGAGCAGTACTTC. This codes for CASSQGQGTNYEQYF. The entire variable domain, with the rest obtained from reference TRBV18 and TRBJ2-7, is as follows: NAGVMQNPRHLVRRRGQEARLRCSPMKGHSHVYWYRQLPEEGLKFMVYLQKENIIDESGMPKERFSAEFPKEGPSILRIQQVVRGDSAAYFCASSQGQGTNYEQYFGPGTRLTVT.

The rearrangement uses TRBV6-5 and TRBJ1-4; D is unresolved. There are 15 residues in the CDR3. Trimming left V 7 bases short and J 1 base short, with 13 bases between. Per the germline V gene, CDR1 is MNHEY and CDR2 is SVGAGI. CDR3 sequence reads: CASKVLTGTNEKLFF. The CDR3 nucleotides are TGTGCCAGCAAAGTCCTAACCGGAACTAATGAAAAACTGTTTTTT.

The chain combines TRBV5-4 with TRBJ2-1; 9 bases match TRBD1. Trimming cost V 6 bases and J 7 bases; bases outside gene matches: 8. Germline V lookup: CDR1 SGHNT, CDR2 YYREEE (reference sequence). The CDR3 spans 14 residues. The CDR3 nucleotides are TGTGCCAGCACAAATCCGGGACAGGGTAATGAGCAGTTCTTC. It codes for CASTNPGQGNEQFF.

This chain's CDR3 is CASSYSGASNQPQHF. The CDR3, as DNA: TGTGCCAGCAGTTACTCGGGGGCTAGCAATCAGCCCCAGCATTTT. This chain links TRBV6-5 with TRBJ1-5; tentatively, D is TRBD1 (6 bases). Trimming stripped 0 bases from V and 0 bases from J, with 6 bases between. This CDR3 has 15 amino acids. Germline assignment: CDR1 MNHEY and CDR2 SVGAGI.

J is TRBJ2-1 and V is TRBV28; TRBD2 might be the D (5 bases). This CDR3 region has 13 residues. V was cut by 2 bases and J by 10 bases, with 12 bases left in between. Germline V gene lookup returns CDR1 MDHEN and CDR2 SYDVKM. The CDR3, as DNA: TGTGCCAGCAGTTTACCGCTGGGAGAGGAGCAGTTCTTC. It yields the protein CASSLPLGEEQFF.

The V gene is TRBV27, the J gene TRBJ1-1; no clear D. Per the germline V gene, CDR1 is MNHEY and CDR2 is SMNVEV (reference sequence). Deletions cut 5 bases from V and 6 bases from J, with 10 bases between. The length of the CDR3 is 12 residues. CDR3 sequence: CASSRNLAEAFF. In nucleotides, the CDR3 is TGTGCCAGCAGTCGCAACTTGGCTGAAGCTTTCTTT.

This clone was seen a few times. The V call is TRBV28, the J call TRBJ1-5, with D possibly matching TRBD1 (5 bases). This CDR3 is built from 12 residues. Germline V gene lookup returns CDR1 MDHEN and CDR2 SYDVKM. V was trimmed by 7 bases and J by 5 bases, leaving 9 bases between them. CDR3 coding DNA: TGTGCCAGCAATTGGGGGGATCAGCCCCAGCATTTT. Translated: CASNWGDQPQHF.

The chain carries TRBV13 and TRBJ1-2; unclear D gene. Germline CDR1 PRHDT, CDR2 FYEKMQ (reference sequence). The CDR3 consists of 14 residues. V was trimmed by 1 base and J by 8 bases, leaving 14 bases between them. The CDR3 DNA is TGTGCCAGCAGCTTAGCAGCTCCCCGAGGGGGCTACACCTTC. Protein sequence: CASSLAAPRGGYTF.

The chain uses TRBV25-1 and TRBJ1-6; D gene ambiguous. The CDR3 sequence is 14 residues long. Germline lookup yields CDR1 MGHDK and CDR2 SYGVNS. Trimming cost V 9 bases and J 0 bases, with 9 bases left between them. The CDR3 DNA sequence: TGTGCCAGTACTTTCTCCTCCTATAATTCACCCCTCCACTTT. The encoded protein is CASTFSSYNSPLHF.

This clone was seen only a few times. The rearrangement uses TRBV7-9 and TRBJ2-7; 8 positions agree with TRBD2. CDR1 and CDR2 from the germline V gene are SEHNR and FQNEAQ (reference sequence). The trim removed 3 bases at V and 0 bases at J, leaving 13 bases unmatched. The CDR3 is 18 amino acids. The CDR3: CASSLLAGWRFSSYEQYF. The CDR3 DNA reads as TGTGCCAGCAGCTTGCTAGCGGGCTGGAGATTCAGCTCCTACGAGCAGTACTTC.

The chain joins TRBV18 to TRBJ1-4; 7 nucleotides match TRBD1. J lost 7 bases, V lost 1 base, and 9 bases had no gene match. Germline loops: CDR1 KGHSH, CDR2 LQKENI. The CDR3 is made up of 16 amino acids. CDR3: CASSPRQGGGSEKLFF. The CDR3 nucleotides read TGTGCCAGCTCACCACGACAGGGAGGAGGGAGTGAAAAACTGTTTTTT.

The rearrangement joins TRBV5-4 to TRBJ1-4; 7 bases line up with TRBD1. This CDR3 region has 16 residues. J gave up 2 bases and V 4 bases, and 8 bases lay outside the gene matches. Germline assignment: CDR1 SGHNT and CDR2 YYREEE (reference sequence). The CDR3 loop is CASSDRDRGTNEKLFF. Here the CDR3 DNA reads TGTGCCAGCAGCGACCGGGACAGAGGGACTAATGAAAAACTGTTTTTT.

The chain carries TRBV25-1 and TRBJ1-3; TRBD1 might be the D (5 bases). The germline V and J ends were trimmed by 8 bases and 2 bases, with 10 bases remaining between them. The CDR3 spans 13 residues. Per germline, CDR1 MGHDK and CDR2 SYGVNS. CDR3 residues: CASQGFTGNTIYF. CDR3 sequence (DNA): TGTGCCAGCCAGGGTTTTACTGGAAACACCATATATTTT.